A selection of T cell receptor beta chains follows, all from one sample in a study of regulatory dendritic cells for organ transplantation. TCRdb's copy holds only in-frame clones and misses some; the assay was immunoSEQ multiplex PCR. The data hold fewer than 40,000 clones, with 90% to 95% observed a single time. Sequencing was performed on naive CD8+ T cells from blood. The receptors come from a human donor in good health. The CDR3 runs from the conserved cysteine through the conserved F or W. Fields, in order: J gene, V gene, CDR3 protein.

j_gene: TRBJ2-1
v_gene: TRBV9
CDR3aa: CASSPPDRGSYNEQFF

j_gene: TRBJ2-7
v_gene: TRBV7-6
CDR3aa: CASTKETADYEQYF

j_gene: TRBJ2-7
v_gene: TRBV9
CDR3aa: CASSVVDHPYEQYF

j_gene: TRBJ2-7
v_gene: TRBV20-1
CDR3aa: CSALTGYEQYF

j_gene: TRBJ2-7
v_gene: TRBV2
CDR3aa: CATSPGPGTYEQYF

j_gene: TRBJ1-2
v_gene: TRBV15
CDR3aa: CATSRGRGAAANYGYTF

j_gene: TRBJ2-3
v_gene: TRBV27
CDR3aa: CASGKFTDTQYF

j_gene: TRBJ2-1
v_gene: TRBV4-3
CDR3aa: CASSQGLAGIYEQFF

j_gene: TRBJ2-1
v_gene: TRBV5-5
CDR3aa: CASSLGEAGGRNEQFF

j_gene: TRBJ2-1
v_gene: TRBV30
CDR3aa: CAWSYGEASYNEQFF

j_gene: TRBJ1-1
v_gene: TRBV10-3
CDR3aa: CAISGGSGTEAFF

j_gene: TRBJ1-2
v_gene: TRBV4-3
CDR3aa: CASSLSRGALSIGYTF

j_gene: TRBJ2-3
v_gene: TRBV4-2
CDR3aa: CASSAGLREKTDTQYF

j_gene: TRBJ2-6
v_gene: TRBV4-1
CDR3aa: CASSQEPGTAGPGANVLTF

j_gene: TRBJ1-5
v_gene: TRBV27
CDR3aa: CASSFQGFNQPQHF

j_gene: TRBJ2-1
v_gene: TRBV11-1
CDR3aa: CASSYRGGYEQFF

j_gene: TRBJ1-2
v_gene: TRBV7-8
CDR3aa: CASSPEDETNYGYTF

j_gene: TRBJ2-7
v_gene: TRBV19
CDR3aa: CASGDRGFSPYEQYF

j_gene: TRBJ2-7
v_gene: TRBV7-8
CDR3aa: CASSLSAGQGLHEQYF

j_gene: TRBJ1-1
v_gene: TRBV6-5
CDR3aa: CASSSGGYTEAFF

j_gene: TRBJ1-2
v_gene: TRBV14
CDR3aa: CATTPGTLNGYTF

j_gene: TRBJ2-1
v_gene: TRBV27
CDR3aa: CASSFPGLRNEQFF

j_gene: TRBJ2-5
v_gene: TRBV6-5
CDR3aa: CASSYGGGQETQYF

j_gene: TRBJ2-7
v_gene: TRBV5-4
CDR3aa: CASSPSTENYEQYF

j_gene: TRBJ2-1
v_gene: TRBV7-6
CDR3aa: CASSLSEYNEQFF

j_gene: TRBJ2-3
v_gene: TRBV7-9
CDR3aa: CASHTGLAGADTQYF

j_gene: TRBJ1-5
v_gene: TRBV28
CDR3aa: CASSPEGWNQPQHF

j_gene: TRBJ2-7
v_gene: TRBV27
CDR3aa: CASRRQGDYDEQYF

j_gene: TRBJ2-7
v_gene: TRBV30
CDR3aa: CAWTPGDYEQYF

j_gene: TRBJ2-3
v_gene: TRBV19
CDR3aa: CASSISRGGDTQYF

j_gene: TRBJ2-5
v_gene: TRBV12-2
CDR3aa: CASRLASSLVETQYF

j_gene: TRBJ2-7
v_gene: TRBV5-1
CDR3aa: CASSPLGLPGVEEQYF

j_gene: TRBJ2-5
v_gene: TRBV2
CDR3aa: CASSDYNSQETQYF

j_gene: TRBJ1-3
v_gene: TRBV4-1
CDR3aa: CASSQDPEMTGNTIYF

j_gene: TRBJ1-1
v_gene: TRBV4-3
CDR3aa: CASSNNIGGNTEAFF

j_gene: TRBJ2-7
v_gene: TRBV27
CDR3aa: CASSLNFRTAIDEQYF

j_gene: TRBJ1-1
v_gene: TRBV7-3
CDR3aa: CASSLLSNTEAFF

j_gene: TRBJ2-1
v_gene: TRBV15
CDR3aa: CATSGTAGFLLEQFF

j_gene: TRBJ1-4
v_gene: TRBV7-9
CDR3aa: CASSHTKTGYEKLFF

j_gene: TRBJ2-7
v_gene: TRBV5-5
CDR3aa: CASSRETSGGYEQYF

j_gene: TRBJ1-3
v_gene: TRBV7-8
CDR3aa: CASSPGELGTIYF

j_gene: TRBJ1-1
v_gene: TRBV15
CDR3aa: CATSANRAMNTEAFF

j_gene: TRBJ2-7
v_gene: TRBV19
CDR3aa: CASSRDGEDYEQYF

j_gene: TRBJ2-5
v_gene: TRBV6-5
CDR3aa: CASSLAGTFETQYF

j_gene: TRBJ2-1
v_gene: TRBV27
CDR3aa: CASGATGLYNEQFF

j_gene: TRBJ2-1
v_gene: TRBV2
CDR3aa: CASSLRPRPPYNEQFF

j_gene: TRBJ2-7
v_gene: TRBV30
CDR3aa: CAWSVPWTGGYEQYF

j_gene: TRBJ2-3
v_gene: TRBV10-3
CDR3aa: CAISESRLAGGRSTDTQYF

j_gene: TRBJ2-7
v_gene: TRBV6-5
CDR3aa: CASSLTSGAYEQYF

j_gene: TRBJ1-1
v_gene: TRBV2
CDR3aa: CASLPRRTEAFF

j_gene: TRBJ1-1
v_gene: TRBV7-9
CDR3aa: CASSLFLEGEAFF

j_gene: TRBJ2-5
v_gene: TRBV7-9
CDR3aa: CASSLEGTQYF

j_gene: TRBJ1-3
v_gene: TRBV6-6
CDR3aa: CASSYEGNTIYF

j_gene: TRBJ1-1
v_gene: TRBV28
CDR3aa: CASSFLVNTEAFF

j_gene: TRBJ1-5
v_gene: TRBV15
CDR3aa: CATSARQNQPQHF